Listed here are 26 T cell receptor beta chains from one sample, sequenced in a study of blood T cell repertoires in COVID-19. Method: immunoSEQ multiplex PCR; TCRdb's copy keeps in-frame clones and lacks some. The sample includes roughly 250,000 clones, 84% seen only once; the top ten take around 7.8%. The sample comprised peripheral blood. These receptors all come from a human donor in a cohort sampled during active COVID-19.

DNA for the CDR3: TGTGCCAGTAGTACAGGACAGGGGACAGATACGCAGTATTTT. Translating it yields CASSTGQGTDTQYF. The rearrangement uses TRBV19 and TRBJ2-3, with 9 bases identical to TRBD1. J was trimmed by 3 bases and V by 4 bases; bases with no gene match: 2. Germline CDR1 LNHDA, CDR2 SQIVND (reference sequence). The CDR3 consists of 14 residues.

The genes are TRBV4-3 and TRBJ1-3; D not certain. Trimming cost V 4 bases and J 0 bases, with 16 bases left between them. Germline assignment: CDR1 LGHNA and CDR2 YSLEER. CDR3 length equals 17 residues. This chain's CDR3 is CASSLTPQALSGNTIYF. As DNA, the CDR3 is TGCGCCAGCAGCCTTACCCCGCAGGCCCTCTCTGGAAACACCATATATTTT.

V gene TRBV7-3 combines with J gene TRBJ2-4; 8 positions match TRBD1. V lost 5 bases to trimming and J lost 5 bases; unmatched junction nucleotides: 11. The V gene's germline CDR1 is SGHTA and CDR2 FQGTGA. The CDR3 runs to 16 residues. The CDR3 DNA is TGTGCCAGCAGCGAGGCAGGGGGCGCCGTCCAAAACATTCAGTACTTC. Translation: CASSEAGGAVQNIQYF.

This clone was recorded a few times. The gene calls are TRBV6-1 and TRBJ2-1, with 11 bases aligning to TRBD2. The V segment lost 1 base and the J segment 1 base; nucleotides outside the gene matches: 0. Germline assignment: CDR1 MNHNS and CDR2 SASEGT. The CDR3 is made up of 16 amino acids. The CDR3 bases are TGTGCCAGCAGTGAAGTAGCGGGGGGGTCCTACAATGAGCAGTTCTTC. Protein sequence: CASSEVAGGSYNEQFF.

The chain joins TRBV18 to TRBJ2-2; TRBD2 might be the D (6 bases). Germline V gene data show CDR1 as KGHSH and CDR2 as LQKENI. V lost 3 bases, J lost 4 bases, and 12 bases lay in between. There are 15 residues in the CDR3. In DNA, the CDR3 is TGTGCCAGCTCACCTCGACTAGGCTTCACCGGGGAGCTGTTTTTT. Translated, it gives CASSPRLGFTGELFF.

A single count supports this clone. The rearrangement uses TRBV19 and TRBJ2-7; TRBD1 might be the D (5 bases). Trimming removed 3 bases at V and 0 bases at J, with 12 bases between. From germline, CDR1 is LNHDA and CDR2 SQIVND (reference sequence). The CDR3 is 15 residues long. The CDR3 DNA sequence: TGTGCCAGTAGTATTCAGGGTCATTTCTCCTACGAGCAGTACTTC. Translated, it gives CASSIQGHFSYEQYF.

The chain couples TRBV11-1 to TRBJ2-3; D unclear. The CDR3 is made up of 14 amino acids. Trimming took 1 base from V and 4 from J, leaving 9 bases between them. Germline-derived CDR1 and CDR2 are SGHAT and FQDESV (reference sequence). This CDR3 is CASSLGLGADTQYF. The CDR3 DNA reads as TGTGCCAGCAGCTTAGGGCTAGGAGCAGATACGCAGTATTTT.

J is TRBJ2-2 and V is TRBV27; 7 nucleotides match TRBD2. Germline assignment: CDR1 MNHEY and CDR2 SMNVEV (reference sequence). CDR3 length: 16 amino acids. V shed 2 bases and J 5 bases; nucleotides not matched to a gene: 8. The CDR3 DNA follows: TGTGCCAGCAGTTTAGGCGGGAGAGGTAGTACCGGGGAGCTGTTTTTT. Its translation is CASSLGGRGSTGELFF.

This clone has a handful of counts. The CDR3 DNA sequence: TGTGCCAGCAGCTTGTTGCAGGGGGGTACTGAAGCTTTCTTT. Protein sequence: CASSLLQGGTEAFF. The rearrangement links TRBV5-4 to TRBJ1-1, with TRBD1 identical over 7 bases. CDR1 is SGHNT and CDR2 is YYREEE in the germline V gene (reference sequence). Unmatched junction bases numbered 5, after V lost 1 base and J lost 5 bases. This CDR3 contains 14 residues. The whole variable domain, filled in from reference TRBV5-4 and TRBJ1-1, reads ETGVTQSPTHLIKTRGQQVTLRCSSQSGHNTVSWYQQALGQGPQFIFQYYREEENGRGNFPPRFSGLQFPNYSSELNVNALELDDSALYLCASSLLQGGTEAFFGQGTRLTVV.

The rearrangement joins TRBV18 to TRBJ2-1; 8 nucleotides agree with TRBD1. The CDR3 sequence is 13 residues long. CDR1 KGHSH and CDR2 LQKENI come from the germline V gene. Trimming at V came to 5 bases and at J to 8 bases, leaving 5 bases not matched to a gene. This chain's CDR3 is CASSIKTGDEQFF. The CDR3 bases are TGTGCCAGCTCAATCAAGACAGGGGATGAGCAGTTCTTC.

The sample holds one count of this clone. This chain joins TRBV7-8 and TRBJ2-6; 13 bases line up with TRBD2. The CDR3 extends over 20 amino acids. The junction had 10 bases not matched to a gene; V was cut back by 5 bases and J by 0 bases. Germline CDR1 SGHVS, CDR2 FQNEAQ. This CDR3 is CASSPRLAGGRSSGANVLTF. CDR3 sequence (DNA): TGTGCCAGCAGCCCTCGACTAGCGGGAGGTCGTAGCTCTGGGGCCAACGTCCTGACTTTC.

This clone has only a few counts. V is TRBV7-3 and J is TRBJ2-2, with a tentative D call TRBD2 (6 bases). The CDR3 totals 16 residues. V lost 6 bases to trimming and J lost 1 base, with 15 bases between them. Per germline, CDR1 SGHTA and CDR2 FQGTGA. The CDR3 region is CASRRPGLRNTGELFF. The CDR3 DNA reads TGTGCCAGCAGGCGTCCGGGACTGAGGAACACCGGGGAGCTGTTTTTT.

CDR3 sequence: CAGSQGGLNQPQHF. The CDR3 coding sequence is TGTGCCGGATCCCAGGGGGGCCTTAATCAGCCCCAGCATTTT. The chain is built from TRBV5-8 and TRBJ1-5; 7 bases fit TRBD1. The trim removed 10 bases at V and 4 bases at J, leaving 11 bases unmatched. The length of the CDR3 is 14 residues. Germline CDR1 is SGHTS and CDR2 is YDEGEE.

This chain uses TRBV6-6 with TRBJ2-7; 9 bases line up with TRBD2. CDR1 is MNHNY, CDR2 SVGAGI, per germline (reference sequence). The length of the CDR3 is 15 residues. V gave up 5 bases and J gave up 6 bases; unmatched junction bases: 11. The CDR3 here is CASSGPGLASSEQYF. The CDR3 DNA reads as TGTGCCAGCAGTGGGCCTGGACTAGCGAGCAGCGAGCAGTACTTC.

V usage is TRBV7-2 and J usage is TRBJ2-7, with 11 bases matching TRBD2. Germline V gene lookup returns CDR1 SGHTA and CDR2 FQGNSA. The CDR3 is 15 residues long. The V segment lost 5 bases and the J segment 3 bases; nucleotides outside the gene matches: 6. CDR3 sequence (DNA): TGTGCCAGCAGCCCCAGACTAGCGGGGTACTACGAGCAGTACTTC. Amino acids: CASSPRLAGYYEQYF.

The chain recombines TRBV5-6 with TRBJ1-1; D is uncertain. The CDR3 length is 14 residues. CDR1 is SGHDT and CDR2 is YYEEEE in the germline V gene. V was cut by 1 base and J by 5 bases, with 12 bases left in between. CDR3 protein: CASSLKGGTTEAFF. The CDR3 DNA is TGTGCCAGCAGCTTGAAGGGAGGAACTACTGAAGCTTTCTTT.

The rearrangement uses TRBV4-1 and TRBJ2-7, with TRBD2 identical over 7 bases. CDR1 MGHRA and CDR2 YSYEKL come from the germline V gene. The J segment lost 1 base and the V segment lost 5 bases, leaving 5 bases of the junction unmatched. The CDR3 totals 14 residues. The CDR3 spells CASSKASGSYEQYF. The CDR3 DNA reads TGCGCCAGCAGCAAAGCTAGCGGTTCCTACGAGCAGTACTTC.

The rearrangement joins TRBV7-2 to TRBJ1-2; TRBD1 matches 10 bases. The V gene's germline CDR1 is SGHTA and CDR2 FQGNSA. J lost 7 bases, V lost 4 bases, and 6 bases had no gene match. CDR3 size: 14 residues. CDR3 residues: CASSSTGGRGGYTF. The CDR3 DNA reads TGTGCCAGCAGCTCGACAGGGGGCAGGGGTGGCTACACCTTC.

The rearrangement uses TRBV9 and TRBJ2-2, with 15 bases fitting TRBD2. The germline V gene has CDR1 SGDLS and CDR2 YYNGEE. This CDR3 contains 17 residues. Trimming cost V 7 bases and J 5 bases; bases outside gene matches: 9. The CDR3 reads CASCPGLAGGGTGELFF. The CDR3 region has the DNA TGTGCCAGCTGCCCGGGACTAGCGGGAGGCGGTACCGGGGAGCTGTTTTTT.

The chain recombines TRBV13 with TRBJ2-2; 9 bases align to TRBD1. Germline-derived CDR1 and CDR2 are PRHDT and FYEKMQ (reference sequence). The CDR3 is 16 residues long. J lost 5 bases, V lost 1 base, and 5 bases had no gene match. The CDR3 region is CASSLAGTGRTGELFF. CDR3 nucleotides: TGTGCCAGCAGCTTAGCCGGGACAGGGCGAACCGGGGAGCTGTTTTTT.

The chain uses TRBV11-2 and TRBJ1-2; 7 nucleotides line up with TRBD1. The germline gives CDR1 SGHAT, CDR2 FQNNGV. Trimming removed 2 bases from V and 4 bases from J; junction bases left unmatched: 10. This CDR3 has 16 amino acids. CDR3 residues: CASSLTPTGFGYGYTF. The CDR3 nucleotides are TGTGCCAGCAGCTTAACGCCGACAGGGTTTGGCTATGGCTACACCTTC.

The chain employs TRBV2 and TRBJ2-7; 9 bases align to TRBD1. This CDR3 has 15 amino acids. Germline V gene lookup returns CDR1 SNHLY and CDR2 FYNNEI. V trimming: 6 bases; J trimming: 7 bases; junction bases outside the gene matches: 13. CDR3: CASRDTGTGRVEQYF. In DNA form, the CDR3 reads TGTGCCAGCAGAGATACCGGGACAGGGAGGGTGGAGCAGTACTTC.

This rearrangement joins TRBV19 to TRBJ1-2; TRBD1 matches at 9 bases. The CDR3 consists of 16 residues. CDR1 and CDR2 (germline): LNHDA, SQIVND (reference sequence). V trimming: 5 bases; J trimming: 6 bases; junction bases outside the gene matches: 13. DNA of the CDR3: TGTGCCAGTAGTCCACTGGGGACAGGGCGGAGGGATGGCTACACCTTC. Translating gives CASSPLGTGRRDGYTF.

This clone showed up just a few times. The chain couples TRBV18 to TRBJ2-2; D unresolved. Germline V gene sequence: CDR1 KGHSH, CDR2 LQKENI. The CDR3 loop spans 18 amino acids. V was clipped by 0 bases and J by 0 bases, with 14 bases between them. The CDR3 bases are TGTGCCAGCTCACCACCCCCAGACTTTTTCGCGAACACCGGGGAGCTGTTTTTT. This translates into CASSPPPDFFANTGELFF. Based on the CDR3 plus reference TRBV18 and TRBJ2-2, the full variable domain is NAGVMQNPRHLVRRRGQEARLRCSPMKGHSHVYWYRQLPEEGLKFMVYLQKENIIDESGMPKERFSAEFPKEGPSILRIQQVVRGDSAAYFCASSPPPDFFANTGELFFGEGSRLTVL.

The chain uses TRBV27 and TRBJ2-3; TRBD1 matches 7 bases. This CDR3 has 16 amino acids. The ends lost 6 bases at V and 2 bases at J; junction bases unmatched: 11. The germline V gene has CDR1 MNHEY and CDR2 SMNVEV (reference sequence). The CDR3 DNA reads as TGTGCCAGCAGACCACAGGGGTGGAAGGTCACAGATACGCAGTATTTT. Translation: CASRPQGWKVTDTQYF.

The CDR3 sequence is CASIVSGRSTDTQYF. Written as DNA, the CDR3 is TGTGCCAGCATAGTTAGCGGGAGGAGCACAGATACGCAGTATTTT. The V and J genes are TRBV2 and TRBJ2-3; 10 bases line up with TRBD2. After removal of 7 bases from V and 0 bases from J, the junction contained 4 bases not matched to a gene. Germline V gene data show CDR1 as SNHLY and CDR2 as FYNNEI. This CDR3 is built from 15 residues.